The clone carrying this T cell receptor (beta chain) came up a few times. This record belongs to a study of T-cell reconstitution after alpha-beta-depleted transplantation in children. TCRbeta library preparation incorporated unique molecular identifiers. TCRdb redid the calling of the PCR reads with MiXCR, one entry per CDR3 protein. The sample shows 500,000 to 600,000 distinct CDR3 sequences, over 25% of them seen only once. The CDR3 contains 15 residues. Germline CDR1 is DFQATT and CDR2 is SNEGSKA (reference sequence). V lost 1 base and J lost 5; bases outside the gene matches: 9. The chain has TRBV20-1 and TRBJ2-7; 9 nucleotides match TRBD2. Sequencing was performed on PBMCs from the stem cell graft donor, taken from the stem cell graft. The TCR originated in a human donor who donated a stem cell graft to a child with aplastic anemia. The CDR3 loop reads CSARGYAGGPNEQYF. As DNA, the CDR3 is TGCAGTGCTAGAGGCTACGCGGGAGGGCCCAACGAGCAGTACTTC.